The present T cell receptor (beta chain) was sequenced within a study of graft-versus-host responses after intestinal transplantation. Looking at the study overall: Each patient got anti-thymocyte globulin induction, then tacrolimus and steroids for two to four years. General study results and limits: When patients had graft-donor T cell macrochimerism, their allografts held high graft-versus-host to host-versus-graft clonal ratios. Peak circulating GvH clone levels were associated with early post-transplant HvG declines. Present in recipient marrow, GvH clones included some that appeared first in ileum or blood.

V was pared by 5 bases and J by 4 bases, with 9 bases of the junction left unmatched. CDR1 is SGHNT, CDR2 YYREEE, per germline (reference sequence). The CDR3 loop spans 16 amino acids. Note on this clone: No antigen is known for it.

Sequencing used immunoSEQ multiplex PCR; TCRdb keeps in-frame clones, though not all of them. There are about 100,000 clones in the sample; approximately 84% occur only once, and roughly 0.97% lies in the top ten. The TCR sequence derives from a human donor who was the organ donor for an intestinal transplant. The sample was unstimulated CD4+ T cells sorted from spleen or lymph node cells, taken before transplant. This chain joins TRBV5-4 and TRBJ1-6, with 7 bases aligning to TRBD1. The CDR3 DNA reads as TGTGCCAGCAGTTCACCGGGACAGTATTATAATTCACCCCTCCACTTT. The encoded protein is CASSSPGQYYNSPLHF.